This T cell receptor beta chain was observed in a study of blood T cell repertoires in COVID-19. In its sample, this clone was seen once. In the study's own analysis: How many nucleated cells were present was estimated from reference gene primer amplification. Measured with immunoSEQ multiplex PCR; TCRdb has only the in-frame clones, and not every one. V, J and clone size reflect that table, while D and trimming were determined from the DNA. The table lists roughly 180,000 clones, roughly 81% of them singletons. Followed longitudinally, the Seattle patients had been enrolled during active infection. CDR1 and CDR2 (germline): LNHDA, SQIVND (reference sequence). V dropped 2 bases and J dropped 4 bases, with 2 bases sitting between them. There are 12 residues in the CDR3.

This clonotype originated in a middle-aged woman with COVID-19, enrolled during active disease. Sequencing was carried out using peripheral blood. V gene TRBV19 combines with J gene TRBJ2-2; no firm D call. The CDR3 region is CASSIRTGELFF. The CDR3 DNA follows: TGTGCCAGTAGTATACGCACCGGGGAGCTGTTTTTT.